The sequence of this T cell receptor beta chain was determined in a study of post-analysis software for immune sequencing data (dated by TCRdb to between 2015 and 2017). In terms of the full investigation: Relapsing-remitting, secondary progressive and progressive-relapsing multiple sclerosis were recorded as disease courses, and subtype annotation was lacking for some patients. The patient repertoires were set against ten to eleven previously published healthy control repertoires from donors whose ages ranged from roughly 6 to 27 years. A subset of samples was prepared in parallel using single-end sample barcoding, then pooled and co-amplified after Illumina adapter ligation. General conclusions and limits of the study: The multiple sclerosis patient group was slightly younger than the control group. Direct clustering with F measure showed strong co-clustering of samples prepared in the same batch, prompting a batch-effect correction. Normalized Chao1 diversity was significantly lower in multiple sclerosis patients than controls, suggesting substantial peripheral T-cell clonal expansion. A handful of TRBV segments, including TRBV5-6, TRBV5-1 and TRBV20-1, were significantly more frequent in patients than controls.

This clonotype has only a few counts. Its recognized antigen is unknown. Nothing much larger sits one base from this clone, and base qualities are not available. V is clipped by 6 bases and J by 5 bases, and the sequence between their germline boundaries is 17 bases long. CDR1 and CDR2 (SQVTM, ANQGSEA) derive from the germline V gene. Its CDR3 holds 14 amino acids, cysteine through phenylalanine. Only the CDR3 DNA is retained, 42 bases long and in frame from the first base. Receptor amplification or capture employed PCR. Sequenced using an Illumina HiSeq 2500. To reduce PCR and sequencing biases, unique molecular identifiers were built into the TCR beta cDNA libraries. Every 1 to 10 million input T cells yielded 500,000 or so cDNA molecules, meaning each molecule approximated one T cell. The same protocol used for the earlier healthy control dataset was applied to prepare and sequence the patient libraries. Within a given batch, samples were prepared together, multiplexed and sequenced on the same HiSeq lane. The original pipeline was this. Raw barcoded reads were processed with MIGEC, discarding single-read molecular identifier groups before consensus assembly and CDR3 extraction. Clonotype tables were post-analysed with VDJtools, and diversity was normalized by down-sampling all datasets to the smallest sample size. Repertoire overlap clustering matched CDR3 amino acid but not nucleotide sequences to correct batch-related cross-sample contamination. TCRdb trimmed public reads at Q25 via fastp, called clones via MiXCR and kept in-frame beta chains. Each entry merges the rows of one CDR3 protein and shows their most common DNA and genes. The V and J calls shown here were made by TCRdb, not taken from the authors' results. Recorded for this sample are 700,000 to 800,000 distinct CDR3 sequences; 30% of them occurred a single time. Under 0.7% of the sample lies in the top ten.

TCR beta repertoires were profiled from peripheral blood of roughly twelve young patients with multiple sclerosis to demonstrate the VDJtools post-analysis software. The multiple sclerosis patients were children and adolescents between 6 and 15 years of age. What was sequenced was blood. The receptor was isolated from a girl between 5 and 17 years old with multiple sclerosis. The chain uses TRBV29-1 and TRBJ2-1, and perhaps TRBD1 as D gene, on 6 matching bases. In nucleotides, the sequence is TGCAGCGTCCCGAAGGGGGTTTGGAACAATGAGCAGTTCTTC. Translated, this gives CSVPKGVWNNEQFF.